Below, 3 T cell receptor beta chains from the same sample are listed, as sequenced in a study of CD8+ T cells in alopecia areata. Specified treatment: oral pan-JAK inhibitor, 5-10 mg twice daily. Reverse transcription of extracted RNA yielded cDNA, which provided the sequencing template. TCRdb's copy holds only in-frame clones and misses some; the assay was immunoSEQ multiplex PCR. The sample gives roughly 110,000 clones, less than 90% of which show up once; over 20% is in the top ten. This specimen was CD8+ T cells sorted from blood, taken at week 24, from a patient treated with tofacitinib. The receptors were gathered from a human donor with alopecia areata.

As concerns this clone: This CDR3 is also generated by other DNA sequences in the sample. The rearrangement links TRBV4-2 to TRBJ2-7; TRBD1 matches at 8 bases. The V and J ends lost 0 bases and 1 base, in that order; junction bases with no gene match: 5. This CDR3 region has 16 residues. Germline assignment: CDR1 LGHNA and CDR2 YNFKEQ. The CDR3 here is CASSQEGQGASYEQYF. CDR3 coding DNA: TGTGCCAGCAGCCAAGAGGGCCAGGGGGCGTCCTACGAGCAGTACTTC.

V is TRBV14 and J is TRBJ2-7; D remains unclear. CDR1 is SGHDN, CDR2 FVKESK, per germline. The CDR3 is made up of 13 amino acids. The V gene lost 6 bases and the J gene lost 2 bases, with 11 bases spanning the gap. Here the CDR3 reads CASSNWATYEQYF. DNA for the CDR3: TGTGCCAGCAGTAATTGGGCCACCTACGAGCAGTACTTC.

The chain couples TRBV29-1 to TRBJ2-6, with a weak D call TRBD1 (6 bases). Germline V gives CDR1 SQVTM, CDR2 ANQGSEA. V was shortened by 6 bases and J by 0 bases, with 12 bases between the two germline ends. The CDR3 contains 15 residues. The CDR3 DNA reads as TGCAGCGTGGGCGAACAGGGCTCTGGGGCCAACGTCCTGACTTTC. It yields the protein CSVGEQGSGANVLTF.